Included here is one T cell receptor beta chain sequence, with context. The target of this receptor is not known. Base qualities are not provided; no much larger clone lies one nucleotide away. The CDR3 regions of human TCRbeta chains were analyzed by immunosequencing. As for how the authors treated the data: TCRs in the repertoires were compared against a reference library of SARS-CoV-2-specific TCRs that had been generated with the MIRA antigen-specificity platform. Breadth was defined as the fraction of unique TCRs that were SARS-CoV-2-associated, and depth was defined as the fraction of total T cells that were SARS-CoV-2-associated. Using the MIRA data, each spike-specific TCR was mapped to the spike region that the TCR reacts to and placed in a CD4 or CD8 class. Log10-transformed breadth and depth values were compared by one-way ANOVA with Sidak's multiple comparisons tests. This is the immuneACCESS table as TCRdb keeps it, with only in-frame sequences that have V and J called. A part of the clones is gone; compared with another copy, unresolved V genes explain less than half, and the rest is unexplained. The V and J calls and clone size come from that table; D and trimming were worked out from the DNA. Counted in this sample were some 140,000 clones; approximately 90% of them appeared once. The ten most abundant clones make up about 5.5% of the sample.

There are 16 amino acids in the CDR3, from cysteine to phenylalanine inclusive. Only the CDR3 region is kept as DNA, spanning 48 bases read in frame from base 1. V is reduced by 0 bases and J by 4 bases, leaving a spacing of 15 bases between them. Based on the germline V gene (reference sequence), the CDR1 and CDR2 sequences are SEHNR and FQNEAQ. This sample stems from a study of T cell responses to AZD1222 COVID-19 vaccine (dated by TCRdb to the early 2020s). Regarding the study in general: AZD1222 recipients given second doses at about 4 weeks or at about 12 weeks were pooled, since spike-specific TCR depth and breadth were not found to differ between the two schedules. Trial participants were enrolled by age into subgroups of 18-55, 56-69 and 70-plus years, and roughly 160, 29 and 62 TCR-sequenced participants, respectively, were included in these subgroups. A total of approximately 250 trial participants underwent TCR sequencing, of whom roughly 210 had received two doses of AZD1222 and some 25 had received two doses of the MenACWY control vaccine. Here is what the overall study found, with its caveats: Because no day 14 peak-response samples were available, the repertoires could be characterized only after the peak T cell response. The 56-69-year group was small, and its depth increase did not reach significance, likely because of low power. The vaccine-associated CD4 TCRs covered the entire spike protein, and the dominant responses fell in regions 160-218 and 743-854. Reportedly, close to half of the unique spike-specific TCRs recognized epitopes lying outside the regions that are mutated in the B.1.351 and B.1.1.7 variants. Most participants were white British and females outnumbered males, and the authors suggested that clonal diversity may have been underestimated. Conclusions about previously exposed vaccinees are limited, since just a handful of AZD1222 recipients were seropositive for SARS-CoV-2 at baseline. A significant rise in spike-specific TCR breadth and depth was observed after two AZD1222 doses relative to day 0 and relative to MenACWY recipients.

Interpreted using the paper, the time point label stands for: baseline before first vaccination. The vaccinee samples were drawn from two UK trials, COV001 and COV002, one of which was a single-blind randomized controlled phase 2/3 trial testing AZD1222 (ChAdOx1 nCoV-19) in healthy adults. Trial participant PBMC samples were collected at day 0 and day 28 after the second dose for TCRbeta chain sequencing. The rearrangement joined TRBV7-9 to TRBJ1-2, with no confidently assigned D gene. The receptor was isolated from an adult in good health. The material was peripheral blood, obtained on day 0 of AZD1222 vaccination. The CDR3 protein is CASSLAAGFRSYGYTF. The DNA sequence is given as TGTGCCAGCAGCTTAGCTGCGGGGTTTCGGAGCTATGGCTACACCTTC.